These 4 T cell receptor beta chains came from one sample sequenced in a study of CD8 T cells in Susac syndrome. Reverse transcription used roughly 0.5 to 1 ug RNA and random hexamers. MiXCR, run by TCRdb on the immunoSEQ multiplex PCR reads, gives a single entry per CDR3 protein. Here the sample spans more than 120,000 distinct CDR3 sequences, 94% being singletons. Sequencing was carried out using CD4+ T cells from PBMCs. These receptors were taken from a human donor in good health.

The CDR3 DNA follows: TGTGCCAGCAGTGGGACAGGGAACTATGGCTACACCTTC. Its protein is CASSGTGNYGYTF. The chain couples TRBV25-1 to TRBJ1-2; 8 nucleotides align to TRBD1. CDR1 MGHDK and CDR2 SYGVNS come from the germline V gene. With 4 bases clipped from V and 2 bases from J, the junction kept 0 bases outside the gene matches. CDR3 length: 13 residues.

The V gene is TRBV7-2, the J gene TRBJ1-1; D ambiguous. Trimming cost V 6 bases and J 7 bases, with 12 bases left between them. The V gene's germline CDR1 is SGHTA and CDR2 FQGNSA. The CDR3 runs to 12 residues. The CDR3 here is CASRPGGSEAFF. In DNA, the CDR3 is TGTGCCAGCAGACCAGGAGGTAGTGAAGCTTTCTTT.

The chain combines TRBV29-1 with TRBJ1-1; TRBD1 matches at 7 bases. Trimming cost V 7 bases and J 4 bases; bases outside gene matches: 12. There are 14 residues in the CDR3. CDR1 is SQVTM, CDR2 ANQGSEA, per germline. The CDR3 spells CSGGNRGAGTEAFF. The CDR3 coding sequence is TGCAGCGGGGGAAACAGGGGTGCGGGCACTGAAGCTTTCTTT.

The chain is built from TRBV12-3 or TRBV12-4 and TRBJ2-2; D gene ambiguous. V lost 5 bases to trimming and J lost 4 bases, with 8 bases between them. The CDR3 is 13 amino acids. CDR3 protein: CASSPLGTGELFF. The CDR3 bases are TGTGCCAGCAGTCCCCTAGGCACCGGGGAGCTGTTTTTT.